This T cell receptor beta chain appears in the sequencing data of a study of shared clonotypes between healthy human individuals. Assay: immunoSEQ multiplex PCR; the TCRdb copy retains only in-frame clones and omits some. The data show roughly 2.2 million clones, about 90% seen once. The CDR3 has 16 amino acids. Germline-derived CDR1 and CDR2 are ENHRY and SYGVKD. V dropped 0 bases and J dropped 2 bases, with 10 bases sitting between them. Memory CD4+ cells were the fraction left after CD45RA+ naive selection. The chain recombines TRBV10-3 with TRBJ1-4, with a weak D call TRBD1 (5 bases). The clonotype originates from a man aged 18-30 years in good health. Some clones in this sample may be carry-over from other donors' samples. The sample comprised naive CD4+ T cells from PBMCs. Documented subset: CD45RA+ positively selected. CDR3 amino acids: CAISESRQGTNEKLFF. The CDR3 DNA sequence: TGTGCCATCAGTGAGTCGCGTCAGGGCACTAATGAAAAACTGTTTTTT.